This T cell receptor beta chain was observed in a study of response to subunit inactivated influenza vaccine. TCRdb fed the RT-PCR reads into MiXCR, producing one record per CDR3 protein. The sample comprises over 650,000 distinct CDR3 sequences, about 18% of which are singletons, and 11% rests with the top ten. This clonotype was observed at least ten times. The sample in question was PBMCs from blood, obtained about 5 days after vaccination. The clonotype comes from a man in his fifties or sixties who received an inactivated influenza vaccine.

The CDR3 region is CASSSDGSGANVLTF. In DNA, the CDR3 is TGTGCCAGCAGCTCGGACGGCTCTGGGGCCAACGTCCTGACTTTC. The chain is built from TRBV5-5 and TRBJ2-6; no definite D call. The germline V and J ends were trimmed by 3 bases and 0 bases, with 7 bases remaining between them. The germline CDR1 and CDR2 sequences are SGHKS and YYEKEE (reference sequence). This CDR3 contains 15 residues.